These 2 T cell receptor beta chains share one sample of origin, sequenced in a study of blood T cell repertoires in COVID-19. Method: immunoSEQ multiplex PCR; TCRdb's copy keeps in-frame clones and lacks some. This repertoire shows a few hundred thousand clones, around nine tenths found once; its top ten account for just under 9.5%. Material for sequencing was PBMCs or T cells enriched from blood (not recorded which). All receptors come from a woman aged 25 to 39 who had recovered from COVID-19.

This rearrangement joins TRBV2 to TRBJ1-5; 7 bases are shared with TRBD1. This CDR3 spans 14 amino acids. J lost 6 bases, V lost 7 bases, and 9 bases had no gene match. Germline V gene data show CDR1 as SNHLY and CDR2 as FYNNEI. The DNA of the CDR3 is TGTGCCAGCACTTACAGGGGAGTGGGTCAGCCCCAGCATTTT. This translates into CASTYRGVGQPQHF. Together with reference TRBV2 and TRBJ1-5, the CDR3 gives the full variable domain: EPEVTQTPSHQVTQMGQEVILRCVPISNHLYFYWYRQILGQKVEFLVSFYNNEISEKSEIFDDQFSVERPDGSNFTLKIRSTKLEDSAMYFCASTYRGVGQPQHFGDGTRLSIL.

The chain uses TRBV19 and TRBJ1-5, with TRBD1 as a possible D gene (6 bases). Deletions cut 4 bases from V and 0 bases from J, with 16 bases between. Germline V gene data show CDR1 as LNHDA and CDR2 as SQIVND (reference sequence). The CDR3 spans 17 residues. CDR3 sequence (DNA): TGTGCCAGTAGTAGGTCGGCCAGGGGCTATAGCAATCAGCCCCAGCATTTT. Amino acid sequence: CASSRSARGYSNQPQHF.